These 27 T cell receptor beta chains came from one sample sequenced in a study of shared clonotypes between healthy human individuals (dated by TCRdb to about 2020). CD8 naive samples consisted of CD45RO-negative cells that were positively selected for CCR7, yielding a CD45RA+CCR7+ population without TemRA cells. The method was the immunoSEQ multiplex PCR assay. TCRdb mirrors the immuneACCESS table, restricted to in-frame sequences. Some clones are absent from its copies; in checked studies, under half trace to an unresolved V gene, and the reason for the others is unknown. This sample lists hundreds of thousands of clones; around 92% were detected once. In total, the top ten clones hold approximately 25% of the sample. The sample consisted of naive CD8+ T cells sorted from blood. The cell subset or site label here, explained by the study, means: CD45RA+CCR7+. The receptors come from a man aged 25-45 years in good health.

This clone appeared once. Other DNA sequences in this specimen translate into the identical CDR3. The chain is built from TRBV25-1 and TRBJ2-7, with D unclear. V lost 1 base and J 4 bases, leaving 5 bases between the germline ends. From germline, CDR1 is MGHDK and CDR2 SYGVNS. There are 12 residues in the CDR3. The DNA for the CDR3 is TGTGCCAGCAGTGAATCGACGTACGAGCAGTACTTC. This encodes CASSESTYEQYF.

The genes are TRBV29-1 and TRBJ2-1, with D perhaps TRBD1 (5 bases). V lost 6 bases, J lost 4 bases, and 10 bases lay in between. Germline CDR1 SQVTM, CDR2 ANQGSEA. The CDR3 length is 12 residues. This chain's CDR3 is CSVQTVYNEQFF. DNA of the CDR3: TGCAGCGTGCAGACAGTTTACAATGAGCAGTTCTTC.

Concerning this clone: Other DNA sequences in the sample encode the same CDR3. The CDR3 coding sequence is TGCGCCAGCAGCCAAGGCCCCGGAGAGCAGTACTTC. Translating it yields CASSQGPGEQYF. The V call is TRBV4-1, the J call TRBJ2-7; D is unresolved. Germline V CDR1 and CDR2: MGHRA, YSYEKL. Deletions cut 1 base from V and 7 bases from J, with 8 bases between. The CDR3 sequence is 12 residues long.

The chain uses TRBV7-7 and TRBJ2-2; 8 bases match TRBD2. The V segment lost 4 bases and the J segment 7 bases; nucleotides outside the gene matches: 8. The CDR3 consists of 15 residues. CDR1 is SSHAT, CDR2 FNYEAQ, per germline (reference sequence). The DNA of the CDR3 is TGTGCCAGCAGCTACCGGACTAGCAGCAACGGGGAGCTGTTTTTT. Encoded protein: CASSYRTSSNGELFF.

This chain uses TRBV4-1 with TRBJ2-1; the match to TRBD1 covers 7 bases. The ends lost 0 bases at V and 4 bases at J; junction bases unmatched: 12. The CDR3 sequence is 18 residues long. Germline-derived CDR1 and CDR2 are MGHRA and YSYEKL. CDR3 DNA: TGCGCCAGCAGCCAAGATGATCCCACAGGGGTGTCTTACAATGAGCAGTTCTTC. Translating gives CASSQDDPTGVSYNEQFF.

The V gene is TRBV7-2, the J gene TRBJ2-1; D remains unclear. The CDR3 consists of 15 residues. In germline, CDR1 is SGHTA, CDR2 FQGNSA. V lost 1 base to trimming and J lost 2 bases, with 9 bases between them. The CDR3 spells CASSLGLIPYNEQFF. The CDR3 DNA is TGTGCCAGCAGCTTAGGTCTGATTCCCTACAATGAGCAGTTCTTC. The full variable domain, in which reference TRBV7-2 and TRBJ2-1 provide the parts outside the CDR3, is GAGVSQSPSNKVTEKGKDVELRCDPISGHTALYWYRQSLGQGLEFLIYFQGNSAPDKSGLPSDRFSAERTGGSVSTLTIQRTQQEDSAVYLCASSLGLIPYNEQFFGPGTRLTVL.

This clone was seen only once. The CDR3 region has the DNA TGTGCCAGCAGCTTGGAGGGACTCGCAAAATTCTTC. Translating it yields CASSLEGLAKFF. The chain uses TRBV5-6 and TRBJ2-1; D perhaps matches TRBD2 (6 bases). Germline V gene data show CDR1 as SGHDT and CDR2 as YYEEEE. The CDR3 has 12 residues. V lost 0 bases and J 16 bases, leaving 14 bases between the germline ends.

The rearrangement uses TRBV5-4 and TRBJ2-1; TRBD1 aligns across 10 bases. This CDR3 spans 16 amino acids. The ends lost 4 bases at V and 4 bases at J; junction bases unmatched: 8. The germline gives CDR1 SGHNT, CDR2 YYREEE (reference sequence). The CDR3 loop is CASSAHGTGVYNEQFF. The CDR3 DNA sequence: TGTGCCAGCAGCGCACACGGGACAGGGGTTTACAATGAGCAGTTCTTC.

The chain combines TRBV4-1 with TRBJ1-2; D unclear. This CDR3 region has 13 residues. With 5 bases removed from V and 4 bases from J, the gap between germline ends came to 11 bases. Germline loops: CDR1 MGHRA, CDR2 YSYEKL. In DNA, the CDR3 is TGCGCCAGCAGCAGCGGAGAGGTCTATGGCTACACCTTC. Translated, it gives CASSSGEVYGYTF.

The rearrangement links TRBV9 to TRBJ2-2; D is perhaps TRBD2 (6 bases). CDR1 and CDR2 (germline): SGDLS, YYNGEE. V was clipped by 0 bases and J by 5 bases, with 11 bases between them. The CDR3 has 15 amino acids. This CDR3 is CASSVDPGTTGELFF. CDR3 sequence (DNA): TGTGCCAGCAGCGTAGACCCAGGGACTACCGGGGAGCTGTTTTTT.

The V and J genes are TRBV18 and TRBJ2-1, with D uncertain. From germline, CDR1 is KGHSH and CDR2 LQKENI. The CDR3 sequence is 16 residues long. V was pared by 0 bases and J by 3 bases, with 12 bases between. The CDR3 DNA follows: TGTGCCAGCTCACCACCGACTCGTCCTTACTACAATGAGCAGTTCTTC. Translation gives CASSPPTRPYYNEQFF.

V and J are TRBV7-8 and TRBJ2-1; TRBD2 matches at 8 bases. V lost 5 bases to trimming and J lost 3 bases; unmatched junction nucleotides: 6. Germline CDR1 is SGHVS and CDR2 is FQNEAQ. The CDR3 extends over 15 amino acids. The CDR3 DNA is TGTGCCAGCAGCCGTACTAGCGGCATCTACAATGAGCAGTTCTTC. The encoded protein is CASSRTSGIYNEQFF.

V and J are TRBV5-4 and TRBJ2-7, with 8 nucleotides matching TRBD1. J was trimmed by 3 bases and V by 4 bases; bases with no gene match: 6. This CDR3 spans 14 amino acids. Germline loops: CDR1 SGHNT, CDR2 YYREEE (reference sequence). This chain's CDR3 is CASSPGQGDYEQYF. CDR3 DNA: TGTGCCAGCAGCCCAGGACAGGGCGACTACGAGCAGTACTTC.

The chain carries TRBV9 and TRBJ2-1; the D is unclear. The CDR3 spans 14 residues. The germline V and J ends were trimmed by 0 bases and 5 bases, with 9 bases remaining between them. Germline CDR1 is SGDLS and CDR2 is YYNGEE. The CDR3 DNA sequence: TGTGCCAGCAGCGTAGTTGGCAGTAACAATGAGCAGTTCTTC. Its translation is CASSVVGSNNEQFF.

This chain links TRBV4-1 with TRBJ1-1, with TRBD1 as a possible D gene (6 bases). Looked up from germline, CDR1 is MGHRA and CDR2 is YSYEKL. The CDR3 is made up of 13 amino acids. V was clipped by 1 base and J by 7 bases, with 10 bases between them. Here the CDR3 DNA reads TGCGCCAGCAGCCAAGTAGTAGGGGGTGAAGCTTTCTTT. This translates into CASSQVVGGEAFF.

The gene calls are TRBV9 and TRBJ2-7, with a tentative D call TRBD1 (5 bases). The germline gives CDR1 SGDLS, CDR2 YYNGEE. The CDR3 has 15 amino acids. Trimming took off 0 bases at V and 3 bases at J, with 13 bases between the two ends. The CDR3 is CASSVDPDNYYEQYF. DNA of the CDR3: TGTGCCAGCAGCGTAGACCCGGACAACTACTACGAGCAGTACTTC.

The gene calls are TRBV4-1 and TRBJ2-7; TRBD1 matches at 11 bases. Trimming removed 4 bases from V and 3 bases from J; junction bases left unmatched: 5. This CDR3 has 15 amino acids. Germline V gene data show CDR1 as MGHRA and CDR2 as YSYEKL. The CDR3 sequence is CASSRGQGVNYEQYF. CDR3 DNA: TGCGCCAGCAGCCGGGGACAGGGGGTAAACTACGAGCAGTACTTC.

This clone was recorded only once. No DNA is shown, since the ends of the CDR3 on it are uncertain; the CDR3 is the one TCRdb lists. The CDR3 sequence is CASNVGQGSNEQYF. This chain joins TRBV21-1 and TRBJ2-7; TRBD1, the table's D call, lacks a check against the DNA. TRBV21-1 is annotated as a pseudogene. The CDR3 adds up to 14 amino acids, both ends counted.

This chain joins TRBV19 and TRBJ1-3; possible D gene TRBD1, 6 bases. Deletions cut 7 bases from V and 0 bases from J, with 19 bases between. Germline V gene data show CDR1 as LNHDA and CDR2 as SQIVND (reference sequence). The CDR3 is 17 amino acids. The CDR3 is CASIKDSGLYSGNTIYF. CDR3 bases: TGTGCCAGTATAAAGGACAGCGGTCTCTACTCTGGAAACACCATATATTTT. Full variable domain (rest looked up from reference TRBV19 and TRBJ1-3): DGGITQSPKYLFRKEGQNVTLSCEQNLNHDAMYWYRQDPGQGLRLIYYSQIVNDFQKGDIAEGYSVSREKKESFPLTVTSAQKNPTAFYLCASIKDSGLYSGNTIYFGEGSWLTVV.

This sequence joins TRBV27 and TRBJ2-7; D is ambiguous. The CDR3 consists of 15 residues. Trimming removed 6 bases at V and 0 bases at J, with 15 bases between. Germline assignment: CDR1 MNHEY and CDR2 SMNVEV (reference sequence). As DNA, the CDR3 is TGTGCCAGCAGCCCCGTCAGTAGCAGCTCCTACGAGCAGTACTTC. Residues: CASSPVSSSSYEQYF.

The genes are TRBV9 and TRBJ1-4; no firm D call. The V end was cut by 0 bases, the J end by 13 bases, with 16 bases between. The CDR3 is 14 amino acids. Germline-derived CDR1 and CDR2 are SGDLS and YYNGEE. CDR3 in amino acids: CASSVEVGSDRLFF. The CDR3 coding sequence is TGTGCCAGCAGCGTAGAGGTCGGCTCAGATAGACTGTTTTTT. The variable domain in full, completed from reference TRBV9 and TRBJ1-4, reads DSGVTQTPKHLITATGQRVTLRCSPRSGDLSVYWYQQSLDQGLQFLIQYYNGEERAKGNILERFSAQQFPDLHSELNLSSLELGDSALYFCASSVEVGSDRLFFGSGTQLSVL.

For this clone: The junction departs from the called germline gene at one end, perhaps through a read error. The same CDR3 arises from other DNA sequences in this sample as well. The chain is built from TRBV19 and TRBJ1-1, with D perhaps matching TRBD1 (6 bases). CDR1 and CDR2 (germline): LNHDA, SQIVND (reference sequence). The CDR3 totals 15 residues. CDR3 amino acids: CASSIAGGADTEAFF. CDR3 coding DNA: TGTGCCAGTAGTATAGCTGGGGGCGCGGACACTGAAGCCTTCTTT.

The J gene is TRBJ1-6, the V gene TRBV27; 9 bases fit TRBD1. V was clipped by 8 bases and J by 8 bases; unmatched bases: 4. CDR3 length: 13 amino acids. Germline CDR1 and CDR2: MNHEY and SMNVEV (reference sequence). DNA of the CDR3: TGTGCCAGCTCGACAGGGGGTCATTCACCCCTCCACTTT. Encoded protein: CASSTGGHSPLHF.

This clone showed up just once. The chain employs TRBV7-9 and TRBJ2-1; TRBD1 aligns across 10 bases. The CDR3 sequence is 16 residues long. Trimming took 4 bases from V and 8 from J; bases not matched to a gene: 11. Germline V gene data show CDR1 as SEHNR and CDR2 as FQNEAQ (reference sequence). The chain's CDR3 is CASSSVDRGRTHEQFF. For the CDR3, the DNA is TGTGCCAGCAGCTCCGTTGACAGGGGGCGAACACATGAGCAGTTCTTC.

The rearrangement joins TRBV15 to TRBJ1-2; no definite D call. CDR3 size: 12 residues. Germline CDR1 LNHNV, CDR2 YYDKDF (reference sequence). The V end was cut by 8 bases, the J end by 8 bases, with 15 bases between. The CDR3 DNA reads TGTGCCACCGGAAAGGACCCGGAGGGCTACACCTTC. Translation gives CATGKDPEGYTF.

Notes on this clone: This specimen includes other DNA sequences encoding the same CDR3. The V and J genes are TRBV5-1 and TRBJ2-3; D remains ambiguous. The CDR3 is 14 amino acids. Germline lookup yields CDR1 SGHRS and CDR2 YFSETQ. V was clipped by 0 bases and J by 1 base, with 6 bases between them. The CDR3, as DNA: TGCGCCAGCAGCTTGGCCCTGGGCACAGATACGCAGTATTTT. It specifies CASSLALGTDTQYF.

This sequence joins TRBV29-1 and TRBJ2-7; the match to TRBD1 covers 8 bases. The trim removed 4 bases at V and 3 bases at J, leaving 8 bases unmatched. The CDR3 consists of 14 residues. Germline lookup yields CDR1 SQVTM and CDR2 ANQGSEA. The CDR3 protein is CSVAGTGINYEQYF. The CDR3 DNA reads TGCAGCGTTGCCGGGACAGGCATTAACTACGAGCAGTACTTC.